The 12 T cell receptor beta chains given below trace back to one sample, sequenced in a study of blood T cell repertoires in COVID-19 (TCRdb year 2020). Library preparation used the immunoSEQ multiplex PCR assay. Not all clones reach the TCRdb copy of this immuneACCESS table, which keeps in-frame sequences only. Checked studies attribute under half of the gap to unresolved V genes and leave the rest unexplained. The sample records some 150,000 clones, around 80% of which are singletons. The ten biggest clones cover around 8% of the sample. Sequences were obtained from peripheral blood. Receptors were obtained from a woman aged 70-85 years with acute or convalescent COVID-19.

The chain recombines TRBV13 with TRBJ2-6; 10 nucleotides align to TRBD1. Germline V CDR1 and CDR2: PRHDT, FYEKMQ (reference sequence). J lost 4 bases, V lost 5 bases, and 8 bases had no gene match. This CDR3 contains 17 residues. CDR3 sequence (DNA): TGTGCCAGCAGCCCCTCGACAGGGGGCCCCGGGGCCAACGTCCTGACTTTC. Encoded protein: CASSPSTGGPGANVLTF.

The chain uses TRBV27 and TRBJ1-2, with 9 positions matching TRBD1. The CDR3 loop spans 14 amino acids. The trim removed 10 bases at V and 0 bases at J, leaving 6 bases unmatched. CDR1 is MNHEY, CDR2 SMNVEV, per germline (reference sequence). The CDR3 sequence is CATRRQGANYGYTF. Written as DNA, the CDR3 is TGTGCCACTAGGAGACAGGGGGCTAACTATGGCTACACCTTC.

The rearrangement joins TRBV29-1 to TRBJ1-1; no definite D call. The germline gives CDR1 SQVTM, CDR2 ANQGSEA. The V gene lost 7 bases and the J gene lost 1 base, with 7 bases spanning the gap. There are 11 residues in the CDR3. The CDR3 sequence is CSAGWNTEAFF. Here the CDR3 DNA reads TGCAGCGCCGGGTGGAACACTGAAGCTTTCTTT.

This rearrangement joins TRBV10-3 to TRBJ2-5; 12 nucleotides match TRBD1. The CDR3 loop spans 15 amino acids. With 6 bases clipped from V and 4 bases from J, the junction kept 6 bases outside the gene matches. Germline-derived CDR1 and CDR2 are ENHRY and SYGVKD. The CDR3 reads CAIRVGTGGTETQYF. For the CDR3, the DNA is TGTGCCATCAGAGTAGGGACAGGGGGCACAGAGACCCAGTACTTC.

There are a few counts of this clone. The chain has TRBV5-5 and TRBJ1-2; D call uncertain. This CDR3 has 13 residues. Germline V gene lookup returns CDR1 SGHKS and CDR2 YYEKEE (reference sequence). V was pared by 6 bases and J by 0 bases, with 9 bases between. CDR3 residues: CASTAQPNYGYTF. CDR3 DNA: TGTGCCAGCACCGCACAACCTAACTATGGCTACACCTTC. The full variable domain, rest sourced from reference TRBV5-5 and TRBJ1-2, is DAGVTQSPTHLIKTRGQQVTLRCSPISGHKSVSWYQQVLGQGPQFIFQYYEKEERGRGNFPDRFSARQFPNYSSELNVNALLLGDSALYLCASTAQPNYGYTFGSGTRLTVV.

This clone appeared once. The chain uses TRBV9 and TRBJ1-6; the D is unclear. The CDR3 length is 14 residues. Trimming removed 0 bases at V and 6 bases at J, with 7 bases between. The germline V gene encodes CDR1 SGDLS and CDR2 YYNGEE. For the CDR3, the DNA is TGTGCCAGCAGCGTAGAAGTGGCTAATTCACCCCTCCACTTT. This codes for CASSVEVANSPLHF.

This clone was detected only once. The chain uses TRBV7-2 and TRBJ1-5, with a weak D call TRBD1 (5 bases). V was cut by 0 bases and J by 6 bases, with 15 bases left in between. CDR1 and CDR2 (germline): SGHTA, FQGNSA. CDR3 length: 16 residues. The CDR3 DNA reads TGTGCCAGCAGCTTAGCGGGGAGGGGTCTGCGTCAGCCCCAGCATTTT. Translation: CASSLAGRGLRQPQHF.

This clone was seen just once. V usage is TRBV7-3 and J usage is TRBJ2-2; 8 bases are shared with TRBD2. Germline assignment: CDR1 SGHTA and CDR2 FQGTGA. The CDR3 loop spans 18 amino acids. V was pared by 2 bases and J by 2 bases, with 10 bases of the junction left unmatched. CDR3 nucleotide sequence: TGTGCCAGCAGCTTATTAGGACGAGCGGGGGTAAACACCGGGGAGCTGTTTTTT. Protein sequence: CASSLLGRAGVNTGELFF.

This rearrangement joins TRBV5-1 to TRBJ2-4, with TRBD2 identical over 8 bases. V was pared by 3 bases and J by 6 bases, with 5 bases of the junction left unmatched. The CDR3 sequence is 14 residues long. Germline CDR1 and CDR2: SGHRS and YFSETQ. DNA of the CDR3: TGCGCCAGCAGCTCAGGGACTAGGAGAAACATTCAGTACTTC. Encoded protein: CASSSGTRRNIQYF. The full variable domain, completed using reference TRBV5-1 and TRBJ2-4, is KAGVTQTPRYLIKTRGQQVTLSCSPISGHRSVSWYQQTPGQGLQFLFEYFSETQRNKGNFPGRFSGRQFSNSRSEMNVSTLELGDSALYLCASSSGTRRNIQYFGAGTRLSVL.

This clone was seen a few times. The chain links TRBV5-1 to TRBJ1-6; 10 bases map to TRBD1. The germline V gene encodes CDR1 SGHRS and CDR2 YFSETQ. With 0 bases clipped from V and 10 bases from J, the junction kept 10 bases outside the gene matches. The CDR3 totals 17 residues. CDR3 sequence: CASSLDPGGTGVSPLHF. DNA of the CDR3: TGCGCCAGCAGCTTGGATCCGGGGGGGACAGGGGTCTCACCCCTCCACTTT.

The chain combines TRBV18 with TRBJ2-7; 12 bases agree with TRBD1. J lost 4 bases, V lost 3 bases, and 4 bases had no gene match. The CDR3 spans 15 residues. Looked up from germline, CDR1 is KGHSH and CDR2 is LQKENI. CDR3 sequence reads: CASSPGTGGLYEQYF. The CDR3 coding sequence is TGTGCCAGCTCACCCGGGACAGGGGGCTTGTACGAGCAGTACTTC.

Written as DNA, the CDR3 is TGTGCCAGCAGCTCCTACCGACAAATCTATAATTCACCCCTCCACTTT. It specifies CASSSYRQIYNSPLHF. This chain uses TRBV5-6 with TRBJ1-6; D not certain. V lost 3 bases and J 3 bases, leaving 13 bases between the germline ends. This CDR3 contains 16 residues. Germline V CDR1 and CDR2: SGHDT, YYEEEE.